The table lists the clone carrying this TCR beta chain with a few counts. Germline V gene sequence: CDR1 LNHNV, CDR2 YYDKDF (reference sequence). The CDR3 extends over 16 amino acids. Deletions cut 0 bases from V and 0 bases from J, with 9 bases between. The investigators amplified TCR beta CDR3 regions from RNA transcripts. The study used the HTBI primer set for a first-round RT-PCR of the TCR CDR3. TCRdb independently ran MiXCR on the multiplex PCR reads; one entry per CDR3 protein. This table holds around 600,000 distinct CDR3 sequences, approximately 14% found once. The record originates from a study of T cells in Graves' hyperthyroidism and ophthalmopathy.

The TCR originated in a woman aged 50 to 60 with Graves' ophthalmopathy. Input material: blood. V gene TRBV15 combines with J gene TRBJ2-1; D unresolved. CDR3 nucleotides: TGTGCCACCAGCAGAGATAGGCGAAGCTCCTACAATGAGCAGTTCTTC. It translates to CATSRDRRSSYNEQFF.